Described below is a single TCR beta chain sequence and its context. As yet, its antigen is unknown. These data originate in a study of OX40 agonist ivuxolimab in advanced cancers. Study results and caveats: Doses of 0.1 to 3.0 mg/kg were accompanied by clonal expansion of CD4+ and CD8+ blood T cells by week 6. The mean number of expanded clones was higher in CD8+ T cells than in CD4+.

Trimming stripped 0 bases from V and 0 bases from J, with 9 bases between. The CDR3 length is 15 residues. CDR1 and CDR2 from the germline V gene are SGDLS and YYNGEE. Sequencing used immunoSEQ multiplex PCR; TCRdb keeps in-frame clones, though not all of them. The repertoire holds more than 9,500 clones, approximately 70% seen once, with 10% to 15% in the top ten. This clonotype originated in an adult with an advanced solid tumor such as melanoma, head and neck, liver or kidney cancer. Material: CD4+ or CD8+ T cells sorted from blood, obtained in a trial of the OX40 agonist ivuxolimab. V gene TRBV9 combines with J gene TRBJ1-1; D possibly corresponds to TRBD1 (5 bases). The CDR3 is CASSVAAGLNTEAFF. CDR3 DNA: TGTGCCAGCAGCGTAGCCGCAGGGTTGAACACTGAAGCTTTCTTT.